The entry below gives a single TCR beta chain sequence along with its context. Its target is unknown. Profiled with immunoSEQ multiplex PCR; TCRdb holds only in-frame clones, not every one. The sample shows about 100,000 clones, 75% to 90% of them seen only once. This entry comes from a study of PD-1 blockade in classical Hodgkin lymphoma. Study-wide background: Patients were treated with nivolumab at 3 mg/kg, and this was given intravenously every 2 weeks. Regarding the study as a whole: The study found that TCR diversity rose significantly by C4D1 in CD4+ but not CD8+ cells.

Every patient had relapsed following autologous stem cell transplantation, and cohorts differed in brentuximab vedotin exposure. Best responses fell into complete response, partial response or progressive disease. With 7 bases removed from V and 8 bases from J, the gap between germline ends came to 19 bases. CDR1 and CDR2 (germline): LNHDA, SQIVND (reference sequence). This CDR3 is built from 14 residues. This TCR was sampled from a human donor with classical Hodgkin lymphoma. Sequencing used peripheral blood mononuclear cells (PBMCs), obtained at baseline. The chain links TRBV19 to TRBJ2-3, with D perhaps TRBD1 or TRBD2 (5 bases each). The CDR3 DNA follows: TGTGCCAGTACCCAGCGGCAAGGGCAGGGTACGCAGTATTTT. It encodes CASTQRQGQGTQYF.